The 21 T cell receptor beta chains given below trace back to one sample, sequenced in a study of CD4 T cells in relation to SARS-CoV-2 and coronaviruses. These receptors' targets are unknown. Profiled with immunoSEQ multiplex PCR; TCRdb holds only in-frame clones, not every one. The profile shows some 22,000 clones, 75% to 80% of them singletons. CD4+ T cells from unexposed donors were obtained before the COVID-19 pandemic (2011-2018). After about ten days of culture, CD4+ T cells were isolated. Material for sequencing was CD4+ T cells from PBMCs, cultured in vitro. The source is a human donor in good health.

The chain links TRBV5-1 to TRBJ1-1; D is uncertain. Trimming left V 6 bases short and J 6 bases short, with 18 bases between. Germline-derived CDR1 and CDR2 are SGHRS and YFSETQ. This CDR3 contains 14 residues. CDR3 protein: CASKSQNMLAEAFF. In DNA form, the CDR3 reads TGCGCCAGCAAGAGCCAAAATATGCTGGCTGAAGCTTTCTTT.

This clone appeared once. The chain joins TRBV6-5 to TRBJ2-1, with D perhaps TRBD1 (6 bases). The germline gives CDR1 MNHEY, CDR2 SVGAGI. This CDR3 spans 15 amino acids. Trimming took 7 bases from V and 8 from J, leaving 21 bases between them. The CDR3 region is CASTLVGKGVDEQFF. The CDR3 nucleotides are TGTGCCAGCACCCTAGTCGGGAAGGGGGTCGATGAGCAGTTCTTC.

The rearrangement joins TRBV18 to TRBJ1-2; possible D gene TRBD1, 5 bases. V was trimmed by 3 bases and J by 7 bases, leaving 15 bases between them. The CDR3 is 14 residues long. Germline V gene lookup returns CDR1 KGHSH and CDR2 LQKENI. This chain's CDR3 is CASSPARDGIGYTF. DNA for the CDR3: TGTGCCAGCTCACCCGCCCGGGACGGGATTGGCTACACCTTC.

The V call is TRBV5-1, the J call TRBJ1-1, with a tentative D call TRBD1 (6 bases). The V gene's germline CDR1 is SGHRS and CDR2 YFSETQ. V lost 0 bases and J 11 bases, leaving 20 bases between the germline ends. This CDR3 contains 15 residues. The CDR3 coding sequence is TGCGCCAGCAGCTTGGATTGGGCAGGGGACAAAGGGGCTTTCTTT. This gives the protein CASSLDWAGDKGAFF.

The rearrangement uses TRBV2 and TRBJ1-2, with D possibly TRBD1 on 5 matching bases. CDR3 length: 14 amino acids. With 6 bases removed from V and 5 bases from J, the gap between germline ends came to 16 bases. Germline V gene lookup returns CDR1 SNHLY and CDR2 FYNNEI. The CDR3 coding sequence is TGTGCCAGCAGCGAACTCGCCAGGGTGTATGGCTACACCTTC. Translated: CASSELARVYGYTF.

The chain is built from TRBV11-3 and TRBJ2-1, with no clear D. Trimming left V 4 bases short and J 0 bases short, with 4 bases between. The CDR3 covers 13 residues. Germline V CDR1 and CDR2: SGHNT, YENEEA. CDR3 bases: TGTGCCAGCAGCTCGGGCTCCTACAATGAGCAGTTCTTC. Translated: CASSSGSYNEQFF. Filled out from reference TRBV11-3 and TRBJ2-1, the complete variable domain reads EAGVVQSPRYKIIEKKQPVAFWCNPISGHNTLYWYLQNLGQGPELLIRYENEEAVDDSQLPKDRFSAERLKGVDSTLKIQPAELGDSAVYLCASSSGSYNEQFFGPGTRLTVL.

This clone has a single count. The chain joins TRBV10-3 to TRBJ2-5; TRBD2 aligns across 13 bases. J gave up 4 bases and V 6 bases, and 5 bases lay outside the gene matches. The CDR3 loop spans 15 amino acids. Germline V gene data show CDR1 as ENHRY and CDR2 as SYGVKD. The CDR3 sequence: CAIRKTSGRPETQYF. CDR3 bases: TGTGCCATCAGAAAGACTAGCGGGAGGCCAGAGACCCAGTACTTC.

This chain uses TRBV24-1 with TRBJ2-3; TRBD2 might be the D (5 bases). CDR1 KGHDR and CDR2 SFDVKD come from the germline V gene. This CDR3 comprises 14 residues. V gave up 4 bases and J gave up 5 bases, with 12 bases separating them. The CDR3 spells CATSDPKAGDTQYF. For the CDR3, the DNA is TGTGCCACCAGTGACCCCAAGGCGGGAGATACGCAGTATTTT.

The V call is TRBV7-2, the J call TRBJ1-1; D gene uncertain. Trimming left V 1 base short and J 0 bases short, with 9 bases between. The length of the CDR3 is 15 residues. Germline CDR1 SGHTA, CDR2 FQGNSA. In DNA form, the CDR3 reads TGTGCCAGCAGCTTAGGGGCAGGCATGAACACTGAAGCTTTCTTT. As protein: CASSLGAGMNTEAFF.

The V and J genes are TRBV2 and TRBJ2-1, with TRBD1 identical over 7 bases. The CDR3 has 13 residues. Germline V gene sequence: CDR1 SNHLY, CDR2 FYNNEI. The J segment lost 6 bases and the V segment lost 5 bases, leaving 4 bases of the junction unmatched. The CDR3, as DNA: TGTGCCAGCAGTCTGTCAGGGGGCAATGAGCAGTTCTTC. It is translated as CASSLSGGNEQFF.

Judged by abundance, this clone is hyperexpanded. This sequence joins TRBV6-1 and TRBJ2-7; D is possibly TRBD1 or TRBD2 (5 bases each). Germline-derived CDR1 and CDR2 are MNHNS and SASEGT. Trimming removed 2 bases from V and 6 bases from J, with 11 bases in between. The CDR3 length is 13 residues. The CDR3 spells CASSELGGSEQYF. The DNA for the CDR3 is TGTGCCAGCAGTGAACTTGGGGGATCCGAGCAGTACTTC.

The V and J genes are TRBV5-6 and TRBJ1-3; 7 positions agree with TRBD1. The germline gives CDR1 SGHDT, CDR2 YYEEEE. CDR3 size: 15 residues. Unmatched junction bases numbered 4, after V lost 4 bases and J lost 0 bases. The CDR3, as DNA: TGTGCCAGCAGCAGGGACAGCTTCTCTGGAAACACCATATATTTT. Its protein is CASSRDSFSGNTIYF.

The chain employs TRBV27 and TRBJ1-6; 9 bases map to TRBD1. After removal of 4 bases from V and 10 bases from J, the junction contained 5 bases not matched to a gene. The CDR3 runs to 14 residues. Looked up from germline, CDR1 is MNHEY and CDR2 is SMNVEV (reference sequence). For the CDR3, the DNA is TGTGCCAGCAGTTCGGACAGGGGCGAGTCACCCCTCCACTTT. This encodes CASSSDRGESPLHF.

The J gene is TRBJ2-1, the V gene TRBV19, with 10 nucleotides matching TRBD2. Germline CDR1 reads LNHDA; CDR2 reads SQIVND (reference sequence). V lost 5 bases and J lost 6; bases outside the gene matches: 10. The CDR3 has 16 amino acids. As DNA, the CDR3 is TGTGCCAGTAGTCGCCTAGCGGGAGAGTTTGGCAATGAGCAGTTCTTC. It translates to CASSRLAGEFGNEQFF.

The CDR3 DNA sequence: TGCGCCAGCAGCCAAGGGGGCGGGGGATACGAGCAGTACTTC. Translating it yields CASSQGGGGYEQYF. This rearrangement joins TRBV4-1 to TRBJ2-7; 7 positions agree with TRBD2. Per the germline V gene, CDR1 is MGHRA and CDR2 is YSYEKL. V gave up 1 base and J gave up 4 bases; unmatched junction bases: 4. The CDR3 is 14 residues long.

V and J are TRBV27 and TRBJ1-4; D unclear. The length of the CDR3 is 12 residues. In germline, CDR1 is MNHEY, CDR2 SMNVEV (reference sequence). Trimming stripped 4 bases from V and 8 bases from J, with 8 bases between. In nucleotides, the CDR3 is TGTGCCAGCAGTTCTGTCGGAGAAAAACTGTTTTTT. Translation gives CASSSVGEKLFF.

The V gene is TRBV6-1, the J gene TRBJ2-5; unclear D gene. CDR1 and CDR2 (germline): MNHNS, SASEGT. V lost 4 bases to trimming and J lost 2 bases, with 17 bases between them. The CDR3 spans 16 residues. Here the CDR3 DNA reads TGTGCCAGCAGTGCAATGGTACACATCGGGCAAGAGACCCAGTACTTC. Translating gives CASSAMVHIGQETQYF.

The chain has TRBV6-5 and TRBJ1-1; no clear D. V lost 8 bases to trimming and J lost 5 bases, with 18 bases between them. The germline V gene encodes CDR1 MNHEY and CDR2 SVGAGI. The CDR3 length is 14 residues. CDR3 loop: CASDKEWGETEAFF. Written as DNA, the CDR3 is TGTGCCAGCGACAAGGAATGGGGTGAGACTGAAGCTTTCTTT.

This clone was seen once. The genes are TRBV18 and TRBJ2-2, with 7 positions matching TRBD2. Germline CDR1 is KGHSH and CDR2 is LQKENI. V lost 1 base and J lost 1; bases outside the gene matches: 0. This CDR3 comprises 15 residues. For the CDR3, the DNA is TGTGCCAGCTCACCACGCGGGGGGAACACCGGGGAGCTGTTTTTT. Protein sequence: CASSPRGGNTGELFF.

This chain connects TRBV19 to TRBJ2-1, with TRBD2 matching 13 bases. This CDR3 spans 16 amino acids. In germline, CDR1 is LNHDA, CDR2 SQIVND (reference sequence). The trim removed 4 bases at V and 4 bases at J, leaving 4 bases unmatched. CDR3 sequence: CASSRTSGSLYNEQFF. The CDR3 nucleotides are TGTGCCAGTAGTAGGACTAGCGGGAGCTTGTACAATGAGCAGTTCTTC.

This clone was seen once. This chain uses TRBV7-9 with TRBJ2-1; D unresolved. V was cut by 1 base and J by 10 bases, with 5 bases left in between. CDR3 length equals 11 residues. Looked up from germline, CDR1 is SEHNR and CDR2 is FQNEAQ (reference sequence). The CDR3 region is CASSLEGEQFF. CDR3 in DNA: TGTGCCAGCAGCTTAGAGGGAGAGCAGTTCTTC.